The 8 T cell receptor beta chains in this list originate from one sample, sequenced in a study of blood T cell repertoires in COVID-19 (dated by TCRdb to about 2020). To prepare the library, the immunoSEQ multiplex PCR assay was applied. In its TCRdb copy, this immuneACCESS table keeps in-frame sequences only and misses some clones. Where compared with another copy, unresolved V genes explain less than half of these, and the others have no known cause. The sample profile shows about 400,000 clones; about 88% of them were found once. The ten biggest clones cover 2.5% to 3% of the sample. Sequencing used PBMCs or T cells enriched from blood (not recorded which). The receptors stem from a woman aged 25 to 39 who had recovered from COVID-19.

The rearrangement uses TRBV10-1 and TRBJ2-1; 8 bases are shared with TRBD2. The junction had 11 bases not matched to a gene; V was cut back by 8 bases and J by 8 bases. The CDR3 contains 14 residues. Germline V gives CDR1 WNHNN, CDR2 SYGVQD (reference sequence). The CDR3 region has the DNA TGCGCCAGCTCGAGACTAGCGCGGGTCGATGAGCAGTTCTTC. Amino acids: CASSRLARVDEQFF.

This chain links TRBV27 with TRBJ1-2; 8 bases map to TRBD1. Germline CDR1 is MNHEY and CDR2 is SMNVEV (reference sequence). Trimming removed 2 bases from V and 5 bases from J; junction bases left unmatched: 7. The CDR3 is 15 amino acids. The CDR3 spells CASSLRAGGAYGYTF. CDR3 coding DNA: TGTGCCAGCAGTTTACGGGCAGGGGGCGCGTATGGCTACACCTTC.

This clone showed up just once. The chain has TRBV10-3 and TRBJ1-3; the match to TRBD1 covers 7 bases. V lost 6 bases to trimming and J lost 4 bases; unmatched junction nucleotides: 9. Germline V lookup: CDR1 ENHRY, CDR2 SYGVKD. This CDR3 has 15 residues. The CDR3 DNA follows: TGTGCCATCAGCAACCCACAGGGGAACGGAAACACCATATATTTT. This gives the protein CAISNPQGNGNTIYF.

This chain joins TRBV19 and TRBJ2-7; D uncertain. The CDR3 length is 14 residues. Germline V gene lookup returns CDR1 LNHDA and CDR2 SQIVND (reference sequence). Trimming cost V 5 bases and J 5 bases, with 16 bases left between them. The CDR3 sequence: CASSPTNRGNEQYF. The DNA of the CDR3 is TGTGCCAGTAGTCCAACGAACCGAGGTAACGAGCAGTACTTC.

The V and J genes are TRBV25-1 and TRBJ1-6, with unresolved D. CDR1 MGHDK and CDR2 SYGVNS come from the germline V gene. The CDR3 is 13 amino acids. V was pared by 1 base and J by 9 bases, with 7 bases between. CDR3 DNA: TGTGCCAGCAGTGAATCAATAGCTTCACCCCTCCACTTT. The encoded protein is CASSESIASPLHF.

The V call is TRBV18, the J call TRBJ2-1; 8 positions match TRBD2. CDR1 is KGHSH and CDR2 is LQKENI in the germline V gene. The CDR3 totals 18 residues. The V gene end was trimmed by 2 bases and the J gene end by 0 bases; junction bases not matched to a gene: 9. CDR3 residues: CASSPFETSASSYNEQFF. The CDR3 coding sequence is TGTGCCAGCTCACCATTTGAGACTAGCGCGAGCTCCTACAATGAGCAGTTCTTC.

The chain recombines TRBV28 with TRBJ1-1; no reliable D call. Per the germline V gene, CDR1 is MDHEN and CDR2 is SYDVKM. This CDR3 is 12 amino acids long. Trimming left V 1 base short and J 11 bases short, with 11 bases between. CDR3 protein: CASSLFARGAFF. CDR3 bases: TGTGCCAGCAGTTTATTCGCTCGAGGGGCTTTCTTT.

The CDR3 here is CASSIGGRGKLDQPQHF. CDR3 nucleotides: TGTGCCAGTAGTATAGGTGGGAGGGGGAAGCTAGATCAGCCCCAGCATTTT. The rearrangement uses TRBV19 and TRBJ1-5; D might be TRBD1 (6 bases). V lost 1 base to trimming and J lost 5 bases, with 18 bases between them. Germline assignment: CDR1 LNHDA and CDR2 SQIVND (reference sequence). The CDR3 spans 17 residues. Complete variable domain (other parts from reference TRBV19 and TRBJ1-5): DGGITQSPKYLFRKEGQNVTLSCEQNLNHDAMYWYRQDPGQGLRLIYYSQIVNDFQKGDIAEGYSVSREKKESFPLTVTSAQKNPTAFYLCASSIGGRGKLDQPQHFGDGTRLSIL.